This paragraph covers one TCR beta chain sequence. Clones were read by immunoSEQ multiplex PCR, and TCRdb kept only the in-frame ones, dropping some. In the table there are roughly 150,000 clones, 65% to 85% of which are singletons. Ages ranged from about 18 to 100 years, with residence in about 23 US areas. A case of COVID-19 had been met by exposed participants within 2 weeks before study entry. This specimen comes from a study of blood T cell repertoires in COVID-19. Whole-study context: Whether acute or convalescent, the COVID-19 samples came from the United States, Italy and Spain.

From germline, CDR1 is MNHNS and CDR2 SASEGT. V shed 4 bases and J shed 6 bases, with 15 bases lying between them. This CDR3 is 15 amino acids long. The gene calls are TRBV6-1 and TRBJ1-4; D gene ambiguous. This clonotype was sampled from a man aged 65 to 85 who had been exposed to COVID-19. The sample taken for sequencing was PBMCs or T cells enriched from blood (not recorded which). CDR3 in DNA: TGTGCCAGCAGTGCCGTGAGCGGCGGTGATGAAAAACTGTTTTTT. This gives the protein CASSAVSGGDEKLFF.